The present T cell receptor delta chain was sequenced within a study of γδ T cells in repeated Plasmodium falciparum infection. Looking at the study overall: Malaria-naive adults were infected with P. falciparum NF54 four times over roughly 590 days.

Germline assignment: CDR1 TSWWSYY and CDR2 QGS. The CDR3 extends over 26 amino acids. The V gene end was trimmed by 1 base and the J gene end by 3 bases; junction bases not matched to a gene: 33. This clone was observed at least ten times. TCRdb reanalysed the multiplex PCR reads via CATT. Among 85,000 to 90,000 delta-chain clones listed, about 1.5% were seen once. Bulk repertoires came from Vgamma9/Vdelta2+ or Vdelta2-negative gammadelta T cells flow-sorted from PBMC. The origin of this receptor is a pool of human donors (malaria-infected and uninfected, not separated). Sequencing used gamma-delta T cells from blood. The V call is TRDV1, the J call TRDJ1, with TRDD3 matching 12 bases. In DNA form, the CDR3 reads TGTGCTCTTGGGGAACGTGGGCTTCGAAACTTAAACTTCCTTGTTACTGGGGGATACAGGTCCGATAAACTCATCTTT. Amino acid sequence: CALGERGLRNLNFLVTGGYRSDKLIF.